This entry lists 7 T cell receptor beta chains sequenced from one sample in a study of blood T cells in healthy people across ages. Combining a sample-barcoded 5' primer with a J-beta primer mix, a second PCR ran for roughly 6 to 12 cycles. Via MiXCR, TCRdb re-called the 5' RACE reads, giving one row per CDR3 protein. The sample shows some 1,800,000 distinct CDR3 sequences, about two fifths of them seen only once. The source material was blood. The receptors here all came from a human donor in good health.

This clonotype was observed at least ten times. The chain is built from TRBV12-3 or TRBV12-4 and TRBJ1-2, with D possibly being TRBD1 (6 bases). There are 13 residues in the CDR3. V lost 6 bases and J 2 bases, leaving 10 bases between the germline ends. CDR3 nucleotide sequence: TGTGCCAGCAGCTTAACAGGGAACTATGGCTACACCTTC. It codes for CASSLTGNYGYTF.

On this clonotype itself: Given a much more abundant clone one base away, this may be a read error. V usage is TRBV7-2 and J usage is TRBJ2-1; D gene uncertain. V lost 1 base, J lost 6 bases, and 7 bases lay in between. The CDR3 totals 13 residues. Per the germline V gene, CDR1 is SGHTA and CDR2 is FQGNSA. CDR3 bases: TGTGCCAGCAGCTTAGATATCGGCAATGAGCAGTTCTTC. This sequence encodes CASSLDIGNEQFF.

This sequence joins TRBV5-1 and TRBJ1-1; unclear D gene. This CDR3 comprises 16 residues. The ends were cut back, 4 bases at V and 1 base at J, with 17 bases in the middle. Looked up from germline, CDR1 is SGHRS and CDR2 is YFSETQ. The CDR3 DNA follows: TGCGCCAGCAGCCGCCCCCGTGGTACTTGGAACACTGAAGCTTTCTTT. It translates to CASSRPRGTWNTEAFF.

The gene calls are TRBV24-1 and TRBJ2-6, with unresolved D. Germline CDR1 is KGHDR and CDR2 is SFDVKD. The CDR3 runs to 15 residues. Deletions cut 3 bases from V and 0 bases from J, with 5 bases between. The CDR3 loop is CATSDPRSGANVLTF. The DNA of the CDR3 is TGTGCCACCAGTGATCCCCGCTCTGGGGCCAACGTCCTGACTTTC.

This chain connects TRBV7-2 to TRBJ2-4; D may match TRBD1 or TRBD2 (5 bases each). Judging by the DNA end, TRBJ2-7 fits better; the J call may be wrong. CDR1 is SGHTA, CDR2 FQGNSA, per germline. The CDR3 is 14 residues long. As DNA, the CDR3 is TGTGCCAGCAGCTTATGGGGGACCTCCTACGAGCAGTACTTC. It yields the protein CASSLWGTSYEQYF.

A few counts support this clonotype. This chain joins TRBV4-3 and TRBJ2-1; 7 bases are shared with TRBD2. In germline, CDR1 is LGHNA, CDR2 YSLEER. The CDR3 extends over 15 amino acids. Trimming at V came to 0 bases and at J to 10 bases, leaving 9 bases not matched to a gene. This chain's CDR3 is CASSQDLTSSHEQFF. In DNA, the CDR3 is TGCGCCAGCAGCCAAGATCTGACTAGCAGCCACGAGCAGTTCTTC.

This clonotype appeared a few times. V usage is TRBV29-1 and J usage is TRBJ2-7; the D gene is possibly TRBD2 (5 bases). With 6 bases removed from V and 0 bases from J, the gap between germline ends came to 12 bases. The length of the CDR3 is 13 residues. Per the germline V gene, CDR1 is SQVTM and CDR2 is ANQGSEA. This chain's CDR3 is CSVALRASYEQYF. The CDR3 DNA follows: TGCAGCGTCGCTCTGAGGGCCTCCTACGAGCAGTACTTC.